Described below is a single T cell receptor (beta chain) sequence and its context. Its target antigen remains unknown. Base quality data are lacking; no much larger clone is found one base away. This specimen comes from a study of shared clonotypes between healthy human individuals (dated by TCRdb to about 2020). Regarding the complete study: A couple of women and a few men aged 18 to 49 years were included in the cohort. To estimate repertoire size and how much clonotype sharing occurs between individuals, the study deeply sequenced the blood TCR repertoires of several healthy adults. Per donor, three plates each were used for CD4 naive and CD4 memory, two for CD8 naive, and one for CD8 memory. Different laboratories and diverse techniques were used to prepare libraries and sequence TCR repertoires, to increase sequencing depth and limit assay-specific biases. Between about 0.9 and 9 billion PBMCs per donor were obtained by leukapheresis. The paper's findings and limits, for the study overall: Larger estimated clonotype richness was generally found for naive subsets than for memory subsets. The small number of donors limited the genetic and exposure-history diversity represented. Pairwise subsampling led to the expectation that sequencing depth would affect the degree of clonotype sharing among donors. Sharing across a few donors was observed for approximately 5% of naive CD4, 3% to 3.5% of naive CD8, around 2.5% of memory CD4, and roughly 0.4% of memory CD8 clonotypes. Sampling was restricted to blood, and TCR repertoires in tissues likely differ from the TCR repertoires found in blood. Incomplete sequencing was indicated by rarefaction of sorted-subset datasets, despite the large sequencing depth. Clonotypes shared by all four sorted-subset donors showed higher generation probabilities than non-shared clonotypes.

CD8 naive samples consisted of CD45RO-negative cells that were positively selected for CCR7, yielding a CD45RA+CCR7+ population without TemRA cells. Healthy HIV-negative adults with no recently reported acute infections or vaccinations were included as donors. Every donor was a Caucasian adult living in Nashville, Tennessee, USA. Blood was obtained by leukapheresis, after which PBMCs were separated by Ficoll-Histopaque density gradient centrifugation and cryopreserved in liquid nitrogen vapor phase. Purity and quantity of every magnetically sorted T cell population were checked by analytical flow cytometry. Genomic DNA was isolated from every sorted fraction and measured by UV absorbance on a Nanodrop 2000c. V is shortened by 3 bases, J by 5 bases, and the region joining them spans 16 bases. The CDR3 starts with the cysteine, ends with the phenylalanine, and has 15 residues. Only the CDR3 region is kept as DNA, spanning 45 bases read in frame from base 1. CDR1 and CDR2 (SEHNR, FQNEAQ) derive from the germline V gene (reference sequence).

Using the deep immunoSEQ assay, TCR CDR3 regions were amplified from genomic DNA by multiplex PCR. Extracted genomic DNA from each cell subset was spread evenly across all wells of several immunoSEQ 96-well plates, with each plate serving as a replicate. For sorted subsets, roughly 200 ng of genomic DNA, equivalent to 25,000 to 35,000 T cell genomes, went into each replicate PCR. Purified libraries were measured with a Qubit 3.0 fluorometer, size-checked on a Bioanalyzer 2100, and measured again with the KAPA Library Quantification kit. Every immunoSEQ 96-well plate was sequenced on a dedicated single-read 150-cycle Illumina NextSeq 550 flow cell. For the original study's pipeline: The immunoSEQ output contained only junctional sequences without quality scores, so filtering could not match that applied to full-length reads. Sequences were annotated with PyIR, a Python wrapper for IgBLAST v1.9, using IMGT germline references to assign V/J genes and CDR3. Reads were filtered out if the reads had weak V/J assignments (E-value above 1e-6), no CDR3, stop codons, out-of-frame junctions, or ambiguous translated residues. V3J clonotypes were defined as sequences sharing the same inferred V gene, J gene, and CDR3 amino acid sequence. Percentage overlap between repertoires was computed as shared unique clonotypes divided by the size of the smaller repertoire. Repertoire richness was assessed with RTK rarefaction, the Chao1 estimator, and Recon v2.1 estimates of unobserved clonotypes. Generation probabilities for all TCRbeta clonotypes obtained by the gDNA method from a handful of donors were computed using OLGA. The immuneACCESS repertoire file appears here via TCRdb, limited to in-frame rearrangements. These files lack a portion of the clones; in checked studies, under half of the deficit traces to unresolved V genes, and the cause of the others is not known. The DNA was the basis for D and trimming; V, J and clone size are from that table. The sample contains nearly 2 million clones, around 96% of them found a single time. The ten top clones hold less than 1.5% of the sample.

Recombination joined TRBV7-9 with TRBJ1-1, with the D gene not clear enough to name. This receptor was obtained from a man aged 18 to 29 in good health. Sequencing was carried out using naive CD8+ T cells sorted from blood. Interpreted using the paper, the cell subset or site label stands for: CD45RA+CCR7+. The nucleotides are TGTGCCAGCAGCTTCTCGTGGGGTTTGGAGACTGAAGCTTTCTTT. Its protein reads: CASSFSWGLETEAFF.